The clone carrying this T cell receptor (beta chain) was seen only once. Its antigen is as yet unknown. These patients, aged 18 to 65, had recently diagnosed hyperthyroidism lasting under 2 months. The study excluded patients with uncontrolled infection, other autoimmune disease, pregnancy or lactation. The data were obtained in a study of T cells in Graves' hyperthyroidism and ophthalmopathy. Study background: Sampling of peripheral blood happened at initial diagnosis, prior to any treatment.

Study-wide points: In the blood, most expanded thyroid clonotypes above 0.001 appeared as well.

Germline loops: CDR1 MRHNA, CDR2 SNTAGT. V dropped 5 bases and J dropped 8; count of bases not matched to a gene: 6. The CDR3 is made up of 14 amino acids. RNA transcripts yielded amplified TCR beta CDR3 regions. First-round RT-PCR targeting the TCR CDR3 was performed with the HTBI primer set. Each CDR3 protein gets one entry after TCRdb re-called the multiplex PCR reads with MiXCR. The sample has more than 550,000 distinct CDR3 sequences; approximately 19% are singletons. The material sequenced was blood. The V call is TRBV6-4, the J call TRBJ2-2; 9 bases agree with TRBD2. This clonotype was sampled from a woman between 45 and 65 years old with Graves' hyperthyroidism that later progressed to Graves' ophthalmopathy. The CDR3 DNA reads TGTGCCAGCAGTTACGCGGCGGGGGGGGGGGAGCTGTTTTTT. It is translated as CASSYAAGGGELFF.